The 20 T cell receptor beta chains below come from one sample, sequenced in a study of tumor-infiltrating lymphocytes in primary liver carcinoma. Reverse transcription of 450 to 500 ng total RNA with a constant-region primer produced TCR beta cDNA. Construction of TCR beta libraries relied on three successive nested multiplex PCR rounds employing slightly modified ARM-PCR. It was with TRBV1-TRBV30 forward primers and a C-beta reverse primer that the first two PCR rounds were run, at roughly 10 cycles each. In TCRdb, the multiplex PCR reads were re-called with MiXCR into one record per CDR3 protein. The sample contains fewer than 350,000 distinct CDR3 sequences, less than 65% of which appear only once. Germline DNA was also extracted, and blood RNA was taken from unsorted whole blood. Material: peripheral blood. These receptors all come from a man in his forties with primary liver carcinoma and hepatitis B virus infection.

On this clonotype itself: A much larger clone lies one base from this, so it may be a read error. CDR3 sequence (DNA): TGTGCCAGCAGCCCTACTCGGGAAGGCCAAGGCTACGAGCAGTACTTC. Its protein is CASSPTREGQGYEQYF. The chain links TRBV5-5 to TRBJ2-7; possibly TRBD2 for D (5 bases). V was shortened by 4 bases and J by 3 bases, with 20 bases between the two germline ends. CDR1 is SGHKS and CDR2 is YYEKEE in the germline V gene (reference sequence). The CDR3 is 16 residues long.

With regard to this clonotype: The junction shows a germline mismatch at one end, possibly a read error. The chain links TRBV4-2 to TRBJ1-6, with unresolved D. The germline CDR1 and CDR2 sequences are LGHNA and YNFKEQ. The CDR3 has 15 amino acids. The CDR3 nucleotides are TGTGCCAGCAGTCTTTATTCCAACCAAAATTCACCCCTCCACTTC. Amino acid sequence: CASSLYSNQNSPLHF.

This clonotype was found once. The chain couples TRBV9 to TRBJ2-6, with 8 bases that match TRBD1. The CDR3 length is 18 residues. After removal of 4 bases from V and 2 bases from J, the junction contained 11 bases not matched to a gene. The germline gives CDR1 SGDLS, CDR2 YYNGEE. The CDR3 DNA is TGTGCCAGCAGCTTCCCAGGGGGCCGTACACCTGGGGCCAACGTCCTGACTTTC. Protein sequence: CASSFPGGRTPGANVLTF.

This clonotype turned up a few times. The CDR3 bases are TGTGCCAGCAGCTTAGTGGCAGGGGGTAGCTCTGGGGCCAACGTCCTGACTTTC. It codes for CASSLVAGGSSGANVLTF. The rearrangement links TRBV7-8 to TRBJ2-6, with 7 bases that match TRBD1. The CDR3 is 18 amino acids. The V and J ends lost 1 base and 0 bases, in that order; junction bases with no gene match: 6. Germline CDR1 is SGHVS and CDR2 is FQNEAQ.

This clonotype has just one count. The rearrangement joins TRBV4-1 to TRBJ2-6, with 7 bases lining up with TRBD2. V shed 0 bases and J 1 base; nucleotides not matched to a gene: 6. The CDR3 is 18 amino acids. Looked up from germline, CDR1 is MGHRA and CDR2 is YSYEKL. The CDR3 here is CASSQDGGGPSGANVLTF. The CDR3 DNA is TGCGCCAGCAGCCAAGATGGGGGAGGGCCGTCTGGGGCCAACGTCCTGACTTTC.

This clonotype was observed at least ten times. This CDR3 is CASSRGGEGTEAFF. The CDR3, as DNA: TGTGCCTCCTCCCGGGGAGGGGAAGGAACTGAAGCTTTCTTT. V is TRBV11-2 and J is TRBJ1-1, with a weak D call TRBD1 (5 bases). The CDR3 has 14 residues. Germline CDR1 reads SGHAT; CDR2 reads FQNNGV. Trimming took 11 bases from V and 5 from J, leaving 21 bases between them.

Notes on this clonotype: Mismatch with germline at one junction end may stem from a read error. This chain uses TRBV13 with TRBJ2-7; no reliable D call. CDR1 and CDR2 from the germline V gene are PRHDT and FYEKMQ (reference sequence). The CDR3 consists of 17 residues. The CDR3 region is CANSTSTDPQSSYEQYF. CDR3 DNA: TGTGCCAACAGCACCTCGACCGACCCTCAAAGCTCCTACGAGCAGTACTTC.

CDR3 in amino acids: CASSLEDGGSYEQYF. The CDR3 bases are TGCGCCAGCAGCTTGGAGGATGGCGGCTCCTACGAGCAGTACTTC. J is TRBJ2-7 and V is TRBV5-1; D unclear. V lost 0 bases and J lost 0, with 10 bases in between. Germline V gene data show CDR1 as SGHRS and CDR2 as YFSETQ. The CDR3 is 15 residues long. Full variable domain (outside the CDR3, taken from reference TRBV5-1 and TRBJ2-7): KAGVTQTPRYLIKTRGQQVTLSCSPISGHRSVSWYQQTPGQGLQFLFEYFSETQRNKGNFPGRFSGRQFSNSRSEMNVSTLELGDSALYLCASSLEDGGSYEQYFGPGTRLTVT.

This clonotype was seen only once. Germline is not matched at one junction end, which may reflect a read error. The chain combines TRBV5-1 with TRBJ2-2; TRBD1 matches at 8 bases. Germline V gene data show CDR1 as SGHRS and CDR2 as YFSETQ. The length of the CDR3 is 18 residues. The CDR3 bases are TGCCCCAGCAGTTTCGGAAGAGGAAGGGACAGGTATACCGGGGAGCTGTTTTTT. It is translated as CPSSFGRGRDRYTGELFF.

On this clonotype itself: A read error is possible here, since a much larger clone lies one base away. This chain connects TRBV6-6 to TRBJ2-2; no clear D gene. CDR3 length: 14 amino acids. Germline lookup yields CDR1 MNHNY and CDR2 SVGAGI (reference sequence). CDR3 sequence: CPSTAGMNTGELFF. For the CDR3, the DNA is TGTCCCAGCACCGCTGGGATGAACACCGGGGAGCTGTTTTTT.

On this clonotype itself: A much larger clone lies one base from this, so it may be a read error. Likely a read error: the CDR3 ends without its conserved phenylalanine or tryptophan. No DNA is shown, since the ends of the CDR3 on it are uncertain; the CDR3 is the one TCRdb lists. This chain uses TRBV28 with TRBJ1-6. Germline loops: CDR1 MDHEN, CDR2 SYDVKM. 14 amino acids form the CDR3, both terminal residues included. CDR3: CASSLLLWASPLHI.

The V gene is TRBV11-2, the J gene TRBJ1-2, with 7 bases identical to TRBD1. The CDR3 consists of 15 residues. Trimming took 4 bases from V and 7 from J; bases not matched to a gene: 12. Germline V gives CDR1 SGHAT, CDR2 FQNNGV. CDR3 sequence reads: CASSSLGQETRGYTF. CDR3 nucleotides: TGTGCCAGCAGCTCTCTCGGACAGGAGACGCGTGGCTACACCTTC.

The V and J genes are TRBV11-2 and TRBJ2-7; unclear D gene. Trimming took off 10 bases at V and 7 bases at J, with 23 bases between the two ends. The CDR3 contains 14 residues. The germline gives CDR1 SGHAT, CDR2 FQNNGV. The CDR3 sequence is CANNLVWNAREQYF. As DNA, the CDR3 is TGTGCCAACAACTTAGTATGGAACGCTAGAGAGCAGTACTTC.

This clonotype showed up just once. This chain uses TRBV11-2 with TRBJ2-5; 8 bases map to TRBD1. Trimming removed 1 base from V and 4 bases from J; junction bases left unmatched: 11. Germline assignment: CDR1 SGHAT and CDR2 FQNNGV. CDR3 length equals 17 residues. CDR3 sequence (DNA): TGTGCCAGCAGCTTAGCTTCCTCGGGACAGGCAGGAGAGACCCAGTACTTC. It encodes CASSLASSGQAGETQYF.

With regard to this clonotype: This may stem from a read error, because a much larger clone lies one nucleotide away. The V call is TRBV14, the J call TRBJ2-2, with D unclear. Deletions cut 0 bases from V and 5 bases from J, with 10 bases between. The CDR3 totals 15 residues. Germline V lookup: CDR1 SGHDN, CDR2 FVKESK. The CDR3 sequence is CASSQEMGWTGELFF. CDR3 bases: TGTGCCAGCAGCCAAGAGATGGGATGGACCGGGGAGCTGTTTTTT. The whole variable domain, remainder taken from reference TRBV14 and TRBJ2-2, is EAGVTQFPSHSVIEKGQTVTLRCDPISGHDNLYWYRRVMGKEIKFLLHFVKESKQDESGMPNNRFLAERTGGTYSTLKVQPAELEDSGVYFCASSQEMGWTGELFFGEGSRLTVL.

Worth noting for this clonotype: Just one base apart from a much larger clone, this may be a read error. This chain links TRBV6-5 with TRBJ2-2, with D possibly being TRBD2 (5 bases). Germline V CDR1 and CDR2: MNHEY, SVGAGI. The CDR3 length is 17 residues. The CDR3: CSSSEFRSGGNTGELFF. The CDR3 region has the DNA TGTTCCAGCAGCGAATTCAGGTCCGGAGGTAACACCGGGGAGCTGTTTTTT.

The chain recombines TRBV10-2 with TRBJ2-7, with TRBD1 matching over 7 bases. The CDR3 is 14 amino acids. The junction had 18 bases not matched to a gene; V was cut back by 10 bases and J by 9 bases. Germline values: CDR1 WSHSY, CDR2 SAAADI. In DNA, the CDR3 is TGCGCCACCCTCCCCGGGACAGTGATTGGGGTGCAGTACTTC. It is translated as CATLPGTVIGVQYF.

This clonotype was found a few times. The chain carries TRBV5-8 and TRBJ1-4; 9 bases align to TRBD1. Germline loops: CDR1 SGHTS, CDR2 YDEGEE. This CDR3 region has 15 residues. V trimming: 0 bases; J trimming: 4 bases; junction bases outside the gene matches: 1. This chain's CDR3 is CASSLGDRVNEKLFF. The CDR3 coding sequence is TGTGCCAGCAGCTTGGGGGACAGGGTTAATGAAAAACTGTTTTTT.

J is TRBJ1-1 and V is TRBV5-1; D unclear. V was shortened by 7 bases and J by 2 bases, with 15 bases between the two germline ends. Germline CDR1 and CDR2: SGHRS and YFSETQ. The CDR3 is made up of 14 amino acids. In DNA form, the CDR3 reads TGCGCCAGCCAGAAACAGCCTATTAACACTGAAGCTTTCTTT. Protein sequence: CASQKQPINTEAFF.

This clonotype was detected only once. A junction boundary mismatches the germline segment, possibly from a read error. This chain connects TRBV11-2 to TRBJ2-1, with TRBD2 identical over 7 bases. Looked up from germline, CDR1 is SGHAT and CDR2 is FQNNGV. The CDR3 runs 14 residues. This chain's CDR3 is CASGLRDYTNEQFF. The CDR3 DNA reads TGTGCCAGCGGCCTCCGGGACTACACCAACGAGCAATTCTTC. The full variable domain, its missing parts supplied by reference TRBV11-2 and TRBJ2-1, is EAGVAQSPRYKIIEKRQSVAFWCNPISGHATLYWYQQILGQGPKLLIQFQNNGVVDDSQLPKDRFSAERLKGVDSTLKIQPAKLEDSAVYLCASGLRDYTNEQFFGPGTRLTVL.